The 13 T cell receptor beta chains presented below share a single source sample, sequenced in a study of breast tumors, draining lymph nodes, adjacent tissues (dated by TCRdb to the mid-2010s). The library was obtained by multiplex PCR. Sequencing was carried out with an Illumina HiSeq 2000. TCRdb applied fastp at Q25 and MiXCR to the public reads, then kept only in-frame beta chains. Every entry covers one CDR3 protein and lists the most common genes and DNA from its rows. A total of more than 200,000 distinct CDR3 sequences appear in this sample, roughly 30% of them only once. The top ten clones comprise 1.4% of the sample. The lymph node samples were taken from the axillary draining lymph nodes of breast cancer patients. Sequencing used axillary lymph node tissue. Source of these receptors: a female donor with breast cancer. Some clones in this sample may be carry-over from other donors' samples.

This clonotype showed up many times. This rearrangement joins TRBV9 to TRBJ2-7; 12 nucleotides align to TRBD1. The germline gives CDR1 SGDLS, CDR2 YYNGEE. J gave up 6 bases and V 4 bases, and 8 bases lay outside the gene matches. The CDR3 loop spans 15 amino acids. This CDR3 is CASSLTGTGGGEQYF. Here the CDR3 DNA reads TGTGCCAGCAGCTTAACCGGGACAGGGGGCGGCGAGCAGTACTTC. Together with reference TRBV9 and TRBJ2-7, the CDR3 gives the full variable domain: DSGVTQTPKHLITATGQRVTLRCSPRSGDLSVYWYQQSLDQGLQFLIQYYNGEERAKGNILERFSAQQFPDLHSELNLSSLELGDSALYFCASSLTGTGGGEQYFGPGTRLTVT.

The sample holds many counts of this clonotype. The chain joins TRBV30 to TRBJ1-5; D not certain. The CDR3 is made up of 13 amino acids. Trimming removed 2 bases from V and 4 bases from J, with 9 bases in between. Looked up from germline, CDR1 is GTSNPN and CDR2 is SVGIG (reference sequence). The CDR3 loop reads CAWSTRENQPQHF. In DNA form, the CDR3 reads TGTGCCTGGAGTACGAGGGAAAATCAGCCCCAGCATTTT.

This clonotype has at least ten counts. This chain connects TRBV14 to TRBJ1-5, with D unclear. With 0 bases removed from V and 2 bases from J, the gap between germline ends came to 11 bases. The CDR3 spans 16 residues. Germline V gives CDR1 SGHDN, CDR2 FVKESK. The CDR3 loop is CASSQDEAFRNQPQHF. The CDR3 DNA reads as TGTGCCAGCAGCCAAGATGAAGCGTTTCGCAATCAGCCCCAGCATTTT.

This sequence joins TRBV7-9 and TRBJ2-3; D remains ambiguous. Judging by the DNA end, TRBJ1-5 fits better; the J call may be wrong. Germline V gene data show CDR1 as SEHNR and CDR2 as FQNEAQ (reference sequence). This CDR3 has 13 residues. The CDR3 spells CASSLDSTDTQHF. The CDR3 DNA reads as TGTGCCAGCAGCTTAGATAGCACAGATACGCAGCATTTT.

This clonotype was seen ten or more times. It may be a read error: a sequence one base away is much more abundant. This CDR3 fails to terminate in the conserved phenylalanine or tryptophan, so it likely reflects a read error. The rearrangement uses TRBV9 and TRBJ2-5, with 7 bases matching TRBD2. V shed 3 bases, J shed 5 bases, and the junction held 4 bases outside the gene matches. Germline CDR1 SGDLS, CDR2 YYNGEE. The CDR3 contains 13 residues. DNA for the CDR3: TGTGCCAGCAGCGGCAAGGGAGGGGAGACCCAGTACTCC. Protein product: CASSGKGGETQYS.

The V and J genes are TRBV29-1 and TRBJ1-4; 7 nucleotides agree with TRBD1. This CDR3 comprises 13 residues. The ends lost 6 bases at V and 8 bases at J; junction bases unmatched: 9. Germline V gene lookup returns CDR1 SQVTM and CDR2 ANQGSEA. The CDR3 DNA sequence: TGCAGCGTAAACCGGGACAGAGGAGAAAAACTGTTTTTT. Residues: CSVNRDRGEKLFF.

In this sample, this clonotype turned up a few times. This chain joins TRBV28 and TRBJ1-2; D gene ambiguous. This CDR3 contains 11 residues. The V end was cut by 1 base, the J end by 7 bases, with 4 bases between. CDR1 is MDHEN and CDR2 is SYDVKM in the germline V gene. The CDR3 protein is CASSLLGGYTF. The CDR3 DNA reads TGTGCCAGCAGTTTATTGGGTGGCTACACCTTC.

This clonotype was found many times. In DNA, the CDR3 is TGCAGCGTTAGACAGGGAACTAATGAAAAACTGTTTTTT. Encoded protein: CSVRQGTNEKLFF. The chain joins TRBV29-1 to TRBJ1-4, with 7 bases fitting TRBD1. The CDR3 totals 13 residues. J was trimmed by 1 base and V by 5 bases; bases with no gene match: 1. Germline V lookup: CDR1 SQVTM, CDR2 ANQGSEA.

Note on this clonotype: A much larger clone lies one base from this, so it may be a read error. The CDR3 ends on some other residue instead of the conserved phenylalanine or tryptophan, so this is likely a read error. Here the CDR3 reads CASSFGLELYEQYL. For the CDR3, the DNA is TGTGCCAGCAGCTTCGGACTAGAGCTCTACGAGCAGTACCTC. The J gene is TRBJ2-7, the V gene TRBV7-9, with TRBD2 matching over 7 bases. CDR3 length equals 14 residues. Germline V lookup: CDR1 SEHNR, CDR2 FQNEAQ (reference sequence). V shed 3 bases, J shed 3 bases, and the junction held 5 bases outside the gene matches.

Note on this clonotype: A much larger clonotype is one base distant, so this may be a read error. This chain uses TRBV5-6 with TRBJ1-2, with D perhaps matching TRBD1 (5 bases). Germline V lookup: CDR1 SGHDT, CDR2 YYEEEE. The CDR3 runs 14 residues. The CDR3 region is CASSFSGTVAGYIF. The DNA of the CDR3 is TGTGCCAGCAGCTTTTCTGGGACGGTGGCCGGCTACATCTTC.

Ten or more counts support this clonotype. The genes are TRBV2 and TRBJ2-3; 10 bases line up with TRBD1. Germline loops: CDR1 SNHLY, CDR2 FYNNEI. CDR3 length: 14 amino acids. The V gene end was trimmed by 5 bases and the J gene end by 7 bases; junction bases not matched to a gene: 6. This CDR3 is CASSHRTGGHTQYF. The CDR3, as DNA: TGTGCCAGCAGTCACCGGACAGGGGGTCATACGCAGTATTTT. The whole variable domain, remainder taken from reference TRBV2 and TRBJ2-3, is EPEVTQTPSHQVTQMGQEVILRCVPISNHLYFYWYRQILGQKVEFLVSFYNNEISEKSEIFDDQFSVERPDGSNFTLKIRSTKLEDSAMYFCASSHRTGGHTQYFGPGTRLTVL.

This clonotype came up a few times. The gene calls are TRBV19 and TRBJ1-1; TRBD1 might be the D (5 bases). CDR1 is LNHDA and CDR2 is SQIVND in the germline V gene (reference sequence). The CDR3 spans 13 residues. The ends were cut back, 4 bases at V and 1 base at J, with 7 bases in the middle. Here the CDR3 reads CASSTGKNTEAFF. The CDR3 DNA is TGTGCCAGTAGTACAGGGAAGAACACTGAAGCTTTCTTT.

This clonotype has ten or more counts. The chain couples TRBV5-1 to TRBJ2-1; D not certain. Trimming removed 3 bases at V and 0 bases at J, with 16 bases between. CDR1 SGHRS and CDR2 YFSETQ come from the germline V gene. The CDR3 is made up of 17 amino acids. This chain's CDR3 is CASSSPRGLSSYNEQFF. CDR3 in DNA: TGCGCCAGCAGCTCTCCTCGAGGTCTAAGCTCCTACAATGAGCAGTTCTTC.